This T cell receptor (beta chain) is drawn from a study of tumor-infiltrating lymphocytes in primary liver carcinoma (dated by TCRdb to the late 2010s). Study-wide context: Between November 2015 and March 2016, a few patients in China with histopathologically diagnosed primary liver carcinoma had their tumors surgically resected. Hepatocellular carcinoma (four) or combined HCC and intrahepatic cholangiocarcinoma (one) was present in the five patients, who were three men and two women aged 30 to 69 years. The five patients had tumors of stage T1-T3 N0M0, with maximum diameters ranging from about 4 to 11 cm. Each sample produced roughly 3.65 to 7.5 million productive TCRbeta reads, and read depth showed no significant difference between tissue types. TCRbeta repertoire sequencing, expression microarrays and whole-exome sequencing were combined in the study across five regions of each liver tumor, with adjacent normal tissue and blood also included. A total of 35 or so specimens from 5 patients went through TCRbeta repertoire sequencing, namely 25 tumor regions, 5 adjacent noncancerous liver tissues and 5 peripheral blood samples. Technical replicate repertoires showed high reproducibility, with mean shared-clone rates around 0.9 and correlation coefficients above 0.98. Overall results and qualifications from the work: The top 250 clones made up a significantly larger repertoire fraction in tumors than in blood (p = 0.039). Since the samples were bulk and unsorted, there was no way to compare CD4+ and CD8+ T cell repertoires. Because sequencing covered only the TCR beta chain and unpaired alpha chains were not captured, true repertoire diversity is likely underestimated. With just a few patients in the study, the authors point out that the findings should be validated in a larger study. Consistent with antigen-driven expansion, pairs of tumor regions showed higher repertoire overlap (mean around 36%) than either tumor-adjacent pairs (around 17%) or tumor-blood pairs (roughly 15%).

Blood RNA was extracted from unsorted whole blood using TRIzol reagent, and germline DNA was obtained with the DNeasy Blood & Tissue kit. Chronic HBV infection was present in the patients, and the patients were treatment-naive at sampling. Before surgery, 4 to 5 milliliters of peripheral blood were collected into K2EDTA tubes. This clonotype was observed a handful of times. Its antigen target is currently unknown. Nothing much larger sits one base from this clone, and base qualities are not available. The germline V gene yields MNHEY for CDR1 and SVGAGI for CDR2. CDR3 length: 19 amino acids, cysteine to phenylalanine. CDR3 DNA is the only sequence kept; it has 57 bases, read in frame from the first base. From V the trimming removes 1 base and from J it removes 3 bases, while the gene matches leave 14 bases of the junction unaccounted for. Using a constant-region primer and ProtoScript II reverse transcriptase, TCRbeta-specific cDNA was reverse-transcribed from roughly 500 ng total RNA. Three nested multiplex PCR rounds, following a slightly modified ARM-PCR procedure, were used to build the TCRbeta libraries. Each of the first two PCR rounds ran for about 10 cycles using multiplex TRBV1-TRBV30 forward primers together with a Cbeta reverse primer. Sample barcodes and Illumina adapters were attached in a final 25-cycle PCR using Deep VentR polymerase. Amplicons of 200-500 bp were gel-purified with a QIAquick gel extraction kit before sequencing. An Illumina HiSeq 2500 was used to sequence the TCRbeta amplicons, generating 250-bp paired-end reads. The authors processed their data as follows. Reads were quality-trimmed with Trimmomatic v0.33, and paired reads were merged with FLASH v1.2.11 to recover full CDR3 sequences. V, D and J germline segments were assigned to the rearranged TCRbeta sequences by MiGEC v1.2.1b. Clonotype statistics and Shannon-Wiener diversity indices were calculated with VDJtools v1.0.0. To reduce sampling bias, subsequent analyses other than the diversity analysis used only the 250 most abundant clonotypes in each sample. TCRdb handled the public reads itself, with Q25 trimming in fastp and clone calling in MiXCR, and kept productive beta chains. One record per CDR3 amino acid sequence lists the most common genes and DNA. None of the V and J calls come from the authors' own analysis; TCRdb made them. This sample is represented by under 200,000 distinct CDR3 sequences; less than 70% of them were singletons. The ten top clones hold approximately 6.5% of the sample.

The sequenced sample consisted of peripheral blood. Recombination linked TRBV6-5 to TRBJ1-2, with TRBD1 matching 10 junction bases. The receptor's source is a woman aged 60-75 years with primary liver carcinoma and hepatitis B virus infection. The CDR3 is CASSYLMGWRTGGDYGYTF. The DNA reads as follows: TGTGCCAGCAGTTACTTGATGGGATGGAGGACAGGGGGGGACTATGGCTACACCTTC.